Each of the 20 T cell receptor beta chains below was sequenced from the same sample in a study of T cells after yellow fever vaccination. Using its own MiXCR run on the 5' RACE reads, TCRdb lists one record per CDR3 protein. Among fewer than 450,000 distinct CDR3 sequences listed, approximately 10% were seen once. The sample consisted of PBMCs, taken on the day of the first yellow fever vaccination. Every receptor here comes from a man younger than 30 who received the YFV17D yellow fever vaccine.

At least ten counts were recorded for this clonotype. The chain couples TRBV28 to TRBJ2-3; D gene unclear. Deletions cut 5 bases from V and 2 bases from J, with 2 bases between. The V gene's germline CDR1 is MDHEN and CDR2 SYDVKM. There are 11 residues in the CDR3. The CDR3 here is CASSDTDTQYF. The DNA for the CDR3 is TGTGCCAGCAGTGACACAGATACGCAGTATTTT.

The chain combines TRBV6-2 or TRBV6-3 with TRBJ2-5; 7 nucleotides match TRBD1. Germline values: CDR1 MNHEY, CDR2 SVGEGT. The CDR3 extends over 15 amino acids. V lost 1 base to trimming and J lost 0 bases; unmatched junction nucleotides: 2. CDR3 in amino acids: CASSYLTGHQETQYF. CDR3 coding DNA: TGTGCCAGCAGTTACTTGACAGGGCACCAAGAGACCCAGTACTTC.

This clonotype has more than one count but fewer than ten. In DNA form, the CDR3 reads TGTGCCACCAGCGGGACTTCCGATGGCACCGGGGAGCTGTTTTTT. It codes for CATSGTSDGTGELFF. The V gene is TRBV24-1, the J gene TRBJ2-2; a weak D match, TRBD2 (6 bases). CDR3 length equals 15 residues. Germline loops: CDR1 KGHDR, CDR2 SFDVKD. Trimming took off 7 bases at V and 4 bases at J, with 15 bases between the two ends.

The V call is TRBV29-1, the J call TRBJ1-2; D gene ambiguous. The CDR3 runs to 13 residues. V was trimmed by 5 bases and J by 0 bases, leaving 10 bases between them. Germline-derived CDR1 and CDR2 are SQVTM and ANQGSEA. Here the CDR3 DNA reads TGCAGCGTTATGGCAGGAACTAACTATGGCTACACCTTC. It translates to CSVMAGTNYGYTF. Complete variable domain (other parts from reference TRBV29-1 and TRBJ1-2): SAVISQKPSRDICQRGTSLTIQCQVDSQVTMMFWYRQQPGQSLTLIATANQGSEATYESGFVIDKFPISRPNLTFSTLTVSNMSPEDSSIYLCSVMAGTNYGYTFGSGTRLTVV.

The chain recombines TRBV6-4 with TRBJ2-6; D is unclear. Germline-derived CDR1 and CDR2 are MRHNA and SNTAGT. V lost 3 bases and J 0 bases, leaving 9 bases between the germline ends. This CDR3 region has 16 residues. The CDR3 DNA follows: TGTGCCAGCAGTGAAATGCTACTCTCTGGGGCCAACGTCCTGACTTTC. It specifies CASSEMLLSGANVLTF.

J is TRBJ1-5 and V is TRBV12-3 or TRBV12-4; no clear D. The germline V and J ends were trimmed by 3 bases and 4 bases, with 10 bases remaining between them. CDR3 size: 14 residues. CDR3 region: CASSFNRGNQPQHF. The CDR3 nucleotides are TGTGCCAGCAGTTTTAATCGGGGAAATCAGCCCCAGCATTTT.

CDR3 protein: CASSLGLADEQFF. CDR3 DNA: TGTGCCAGCAGCTTAGGGCTAGCGGATGAGCAGTTCTTC. The V gene is TRBV13, the J gene TRBJ2-1; 7 positions agree with TRBD2. CDR1 is PRHDT, CDR2 FYEKMQ, per germline (reference sequence). Trimming removed 0 bases from V and 8 bases from J; junction bases left unmatched: 1. CDR3 length equals 13 residues.

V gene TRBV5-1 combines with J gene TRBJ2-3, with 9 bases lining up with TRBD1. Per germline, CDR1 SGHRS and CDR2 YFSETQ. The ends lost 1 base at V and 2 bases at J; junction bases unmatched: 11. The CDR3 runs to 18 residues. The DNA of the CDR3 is TGCGCCAGCAGCTTGCCATCGACCGGGACAGGGAACACAGATACGCAGTATTTT. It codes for CASSLPSTGTGNTDTQYF.

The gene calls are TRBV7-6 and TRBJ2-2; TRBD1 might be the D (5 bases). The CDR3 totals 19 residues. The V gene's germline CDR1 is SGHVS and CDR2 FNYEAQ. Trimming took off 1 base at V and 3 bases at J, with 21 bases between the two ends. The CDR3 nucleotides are TGTGCCAGCAGCTTAGTCCCCCAAGACAGACGCCAGGACACCGGGGAGCTGTTTTTT. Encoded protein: CASSLVPQDRRQDTGELFF.

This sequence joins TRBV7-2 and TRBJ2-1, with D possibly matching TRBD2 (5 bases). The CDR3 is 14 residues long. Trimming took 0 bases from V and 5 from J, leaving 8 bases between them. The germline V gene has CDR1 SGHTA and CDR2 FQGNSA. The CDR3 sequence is CASSLASGNNEQFF. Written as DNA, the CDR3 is TGTGCCAGCAGCTTAGCCTCCGGGAACAATGAGCAGTTCTTC.

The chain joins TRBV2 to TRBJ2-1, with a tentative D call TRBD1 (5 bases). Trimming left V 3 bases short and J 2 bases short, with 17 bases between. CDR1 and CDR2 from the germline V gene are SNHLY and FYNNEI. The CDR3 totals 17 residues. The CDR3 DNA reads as TGTGCCAGCAGTGAGAGGACACCCTATAGTACCTACAATGAGCAGTTCTTC. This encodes CASSERTPYSTYNEQFF.

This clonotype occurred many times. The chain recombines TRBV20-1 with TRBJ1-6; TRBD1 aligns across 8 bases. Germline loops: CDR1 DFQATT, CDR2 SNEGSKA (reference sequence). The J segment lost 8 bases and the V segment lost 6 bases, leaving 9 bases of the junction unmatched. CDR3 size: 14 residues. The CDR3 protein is CSANADRDYSPLHF. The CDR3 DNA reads TGCAGTGCAAACGCGGACAGGGATTATTCACCCCTCCACTTT.

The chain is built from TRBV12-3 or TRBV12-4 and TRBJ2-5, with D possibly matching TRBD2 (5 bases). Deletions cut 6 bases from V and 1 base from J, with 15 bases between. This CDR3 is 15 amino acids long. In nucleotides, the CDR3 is TGTGCCAGCAGCCAAGCGCTAGCACCCCAAGAGACCCAGTACTTC. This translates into CASSQALAPQETQYF.

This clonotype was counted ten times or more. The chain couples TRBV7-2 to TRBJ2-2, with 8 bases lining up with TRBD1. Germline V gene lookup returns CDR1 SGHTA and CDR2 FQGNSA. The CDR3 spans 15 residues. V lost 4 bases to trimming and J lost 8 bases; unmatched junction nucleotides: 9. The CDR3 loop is CASSSRTGRAGELFF. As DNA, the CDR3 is TGTGCCAGCAGCTCCAGGACAGGGAGAGCTGGGGAGCTGTTTTTT.

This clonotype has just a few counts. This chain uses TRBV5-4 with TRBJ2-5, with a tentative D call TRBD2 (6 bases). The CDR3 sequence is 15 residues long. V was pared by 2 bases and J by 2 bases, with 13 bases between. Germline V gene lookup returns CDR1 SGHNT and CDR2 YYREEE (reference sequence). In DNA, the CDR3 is TGTGCCAGCAGCTTAGGGGAACGGGGGCAAGAGACCCAGTACTTC. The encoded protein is CASSLGERGQETQYF. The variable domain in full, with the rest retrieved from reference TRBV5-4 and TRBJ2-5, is ETGVTQSPTHLIKTRGQQVTLRCSSQSGHNTVSWYQQALGQGPQFIFQYYREEENGRGNFPPRFSGLQFPNYSSELNVNALELDDSALYLCASSLGERGQETQYFGPGTRLLVL.

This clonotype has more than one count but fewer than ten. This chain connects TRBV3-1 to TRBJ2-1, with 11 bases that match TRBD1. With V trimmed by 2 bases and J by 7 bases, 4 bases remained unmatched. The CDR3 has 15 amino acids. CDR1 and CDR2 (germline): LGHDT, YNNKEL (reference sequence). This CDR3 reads CASSQRGQGANEQFF. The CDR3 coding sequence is TGTGCCAGCAGCCAACGCGGACAGGGGGCTAATGAGCAGTTCTTC.

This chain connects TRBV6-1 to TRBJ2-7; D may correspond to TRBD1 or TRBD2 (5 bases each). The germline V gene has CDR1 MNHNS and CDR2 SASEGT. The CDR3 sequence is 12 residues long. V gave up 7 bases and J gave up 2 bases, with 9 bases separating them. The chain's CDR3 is CASTREPYEQYF. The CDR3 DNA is TGTGCCAGCACCAGGGAGCCCTACGAGCAGTACTTC.

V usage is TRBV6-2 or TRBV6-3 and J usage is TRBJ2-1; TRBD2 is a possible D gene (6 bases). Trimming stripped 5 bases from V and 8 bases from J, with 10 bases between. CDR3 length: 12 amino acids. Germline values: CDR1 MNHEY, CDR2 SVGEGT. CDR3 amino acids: CASSMGLYEQFF. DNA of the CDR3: TGTGCCAGCAGTATGGGACTCTATGAGCAGTTCTTC.

CDR3: CASSSVGGGPATQYF. For the CDR3, the DNA is TGTGCCAGCAGCTCGGTCGGCGGGGGGCCAGCGACGCAGTATTTT. V is TRBV7-2 and J is TRBJ2-3; 8 nucleotides match TRBD2. Germline loops: CDR1 SGHTA, CDR2 FQGNSA. The CDR3 extends over 15 amino acids. V trimming: 4 bases; J trimming: 9 bases; junction bases outside the gene matches: 12.

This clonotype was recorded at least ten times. The CDR3 loop is CASSYEADTQYF. The CDR3 DNA follows: TGCGCCAGCAGCTATGAGGCAGATACGCAGTATTTT. The chain employs TRBV5-1 and TRBJ2-3; D unresolved. Germline CDR1 and CDR2: SGHRS and YFSETQ. The CDR3 is made up of 12 amino acids. With 3 bases removed from V and 4 bases from J, the gap between germline ends came to 6 bases.